This TCR beta chain was captured by sequencing in a study of T-cell reconstitution after alpha-beta-depleted transplantation in children. Study-wide findings and caveats: Alpha-beta T cells present about two months after transplant were reported to originate from several hundred expanded graft clones. T-cell counts and diversity at one year post-transplant came mainly from newly produced T cells.

V was trimmed by 8 bases and J by 2 bases, leaving 14 bases between them. The CDR3 sequence is 14 residues long. This clonotype came up a few times. What it recognizes is unknown. Unique molecular identifiers were incorporated during preparation of the TCRbeta library. MiXCR, applied by TCRdb to the PCR reads, yields one record per CDR3 protein. The sample lists some 80,000 distinct CDR3 sequences, approximately 18% occurring once. J is TRBJ2-3 and V is TRBV12-3 or TRBV12-4; D is unresolved. The origin of this receptor is a male patient aged 2 to 9 who had a stem cell transplant for acute lymphoblastic leukemia, so the T cells may come from the graft donor. The sample was PBMCs, mostly from graft donor cells, taken 360 days after TCRalphabeta/CD19-depleted stem cell transplant. The CDR3 nucleotides read TGTGCCAGCCTCTGGGGTAGTTCCACAGATACGCAGTATTTT. Its protein is CASLWGSSTDTQYF.